This T cell receptor beta chain is from a study of T cell repertoires in cytomegalovirus infection. MiXCR was run by TCRdb on the reads, yielding one entry per CDR3 protein. The sample lists about 310,000 distinct CDR3 sequences; about a sixth were seen once. There are 14 residues in the CDR3. Germline V lookup: CDR1 MDHEN, CDR2 SYDVKM. V gave up 6 bases and J gave up 6 bases; unmatched junction bases: 5. Material: PBMCs. This receptor was obtained from a human donor in good health (CMV status not recorded). Some clones in this sample may be carry-over from other donors' samples. The V and J genes are TRBV28 and TRBJ1-2; TRBD1 matches at 12 bases. This CDR3 is CASSAGQGANGYTF. The CDR3 DNA follows: TGTGCCAGCAGCGCGGGACAGGGGGCGAATGGCTACACCTTC.